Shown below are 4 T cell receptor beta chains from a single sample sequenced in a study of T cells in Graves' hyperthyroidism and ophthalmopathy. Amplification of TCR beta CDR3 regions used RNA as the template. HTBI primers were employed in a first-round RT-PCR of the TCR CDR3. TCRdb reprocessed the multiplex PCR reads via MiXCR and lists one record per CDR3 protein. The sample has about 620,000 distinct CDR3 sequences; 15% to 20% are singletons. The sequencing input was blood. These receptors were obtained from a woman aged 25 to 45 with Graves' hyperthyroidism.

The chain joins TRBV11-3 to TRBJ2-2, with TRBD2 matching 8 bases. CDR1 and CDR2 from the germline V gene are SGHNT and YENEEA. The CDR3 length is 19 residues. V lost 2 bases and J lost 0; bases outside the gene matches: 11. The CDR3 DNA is TGTGCCAGCAGCTTAATAGGGCTAGCGGGCGATTCGAACACCGGGGAGCTGTTTTTT. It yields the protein CASSLIGLAGDSNTGELFF.

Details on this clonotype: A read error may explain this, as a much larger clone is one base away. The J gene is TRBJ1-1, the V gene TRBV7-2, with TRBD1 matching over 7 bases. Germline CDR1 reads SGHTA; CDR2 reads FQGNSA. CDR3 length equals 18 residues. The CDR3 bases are TGTGTCAGCAGCTTAAGCCGCTACTCGGGACAGCCGGGCACTGAAGCTTTCTTT. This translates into CVSSLSRYSGQPGTEAFF. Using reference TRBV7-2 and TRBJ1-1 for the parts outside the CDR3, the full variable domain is GAGVSQSPSNKVTEKGKDVELRCDPISGHTALYWYRQSLGQGLEFLIYFQGNSAPDKSGLPSDRFSAERTGGSVSTLTIQRTQQEDSAVYLCVSSLSRYSGQPGTEAFFGQGTRLTVV.

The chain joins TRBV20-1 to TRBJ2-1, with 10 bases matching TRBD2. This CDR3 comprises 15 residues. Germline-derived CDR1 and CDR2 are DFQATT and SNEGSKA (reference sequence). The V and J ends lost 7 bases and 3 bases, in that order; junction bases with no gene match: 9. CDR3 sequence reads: CSVPRSGRNYNEQFF. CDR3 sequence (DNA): TGCAGTGTTCCCCGTAGCGGGAGGAACTACAATGAGCAGTTCTTC.

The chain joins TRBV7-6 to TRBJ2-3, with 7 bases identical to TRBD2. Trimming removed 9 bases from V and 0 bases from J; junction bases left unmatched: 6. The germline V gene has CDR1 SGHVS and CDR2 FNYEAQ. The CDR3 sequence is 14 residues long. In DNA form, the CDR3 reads TGTGCCAGTAAGCGGGGTGGGAGCACAGATACGCAGTATTTT. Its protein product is CASKRGGSTDTQYF.